The 2 T cell receptor beta chains below were found in one sample sequenced in a study of blood T cell repertoires in COVID-19. Generated by immunoSEQ multiplex PCR, the TCRdb table keeps only in-frame clones and is missing some. The profile shows about 150,000 clones, roughly 89% of them singletons. The material sequenced was peripheral blood. The receptors originated from a man aged 60-69 years with active or convalescent COVID-19.

The V call is TRBV19, the J call TRBJ1-4, with no clear D. The V end was cut by 3 bases, the J end by 5 bases, with 13 bases between. This CDR3 has 15 amino acids. Per germline, CDR1 LNHDA and CDR2 SQIVND (reference sequence). CDR3 amino acids: CASSMSATRNEKLFF. As DNA, the CDR3 is TGTGCCAGTAGTATGTCGGCGACGAGGAATGAAAAACTGTTTTTT.

Only one count was recorded for this clone. V usage is TRBV19 and J usage is TRBJ1-5, with TRBD1 matching over 9 bases. V dropped 9 bases and J dropped 0; count of bases not matched to a gene: 12. This CDR3 has 17 residues. Germline-derived CDR1 and CDR2 are LNHDA and SQIVND (reference sequence). The CDR3: CASRYWGQGHSNQPQHF. The CDR3 nucleotides read TGTGCCAGCCGATATTGGGGACAGGGCCATAGCAATCAGCCCCAGCATTTT.